Below, 18 T cell receptor beta chains from the same sample are listed, as sequenced in a study of T cell changes during pregnancy in multiple sclerosis. Here immunoSEQ multiplex PCR was the method, and the copy in TCRdb shows in-frame clones only, minus some. The sample has 90,000 to 120,000 clones; about 89% are singletons. The sample in question was peripheral blood, obtained after pregnancy. The origin of the receptors is a female donor with multiple sclerosis, enrolled in a pregnancy study.

This clone was picked up one time. This rearrangement joins TRBV6-6 to TRBJ1-1; D perhaps matches TRBD1 (5 bases). Germline lookup yields CDR1 MNHNY and CDR2 SVGAGI (reference sequence). This CDR3 region has 14 residues. V shed 2 bases and J shed 4 bases, with 11 bases lying between them. CDR3 sequence reads: CASSYAREGTEAFF. The CDR3 region has the DNA TGTGCCAGCAGTTACGCCAGGGAGGGCACTGAAGCTTTCTTT.

The CDR3 loop reads CASSRRTGEQYF. The CDR3 DNA reads as TGTGCCAGTAGTCGACGGACAGGAGAGCAGTACTTC. V gene TRBV19 combines with J gene TRBJ2-7; the match to TRBD1 covers 7 bases. The germline V gene has CDR1 LNHDA and CDR2 SQIVND (reference sequence). Losses at the gene ends were 5 bases for V and 7 bases for J; bases not matched to a gene: 5. This CDR3 has 12 residues.

V gene TRBV2 combines with J gene TRBJ2-5, with TRBD2 identical over 8 bases. The CDR3 runs 13 residues. J was trimmed by 2 bases and V by 11 bases; bases with no gene match: 7. The germline CDR1 and CDR2 sequences are SNHLY and FYNNEI. DNA of the CDR3: TGTGCCTCCCGGGGGGGGGTTCAAGAGACCCAGTACTTC. Amino acids: CASRGGVQETQYF.

The CDR3 sequence is CASSLGDRAPTEAFF. The CDR3 region has the DNA TGTGCCAGCAGCTTAGGTGACAGGGCCCCAACTGAAGCTTTCTTT. The rearrangement links TRBV7-9 to TRBJ1-1; TRBD1 matches at 7 bases. The germline V gene has CDR1 SEHNR and CDR2 FQNEAQ (reference sequence). V shed 1 base, J shed 5 bases, and the junction held 7 bases outside the gene matches. The CDR3 spans 15 residues. Filled out from reference TRBV7-9 and TRBJ1-1, the complete variable domain reads DTGVSQNPRHKITKRGQNVTFRCDPISEHNRLYWYRQTLGQGPEFLTYFQNEAQLEKSRLLSDRFSAERPKGSFSTLEIQRTEQGDSAMYLCASSLGDRAPTEAFFGQGTRLTVV.

The gene calls are TRBV2 and TRBJ1-5; D ambiguous. Per the germline V gene, CDR1 is SNHLY and CDR2 is FYNNEI. This CDR3 spans 12 amino acids. In DNA, the CDR3 is TGTGCGTCGTGGGGAGTCGATCAGCCCCAGCATTTT. Protein: CASWGVDQPQHF. Using reference TRBV2 and TRBJ1-5 for the parts outside the CDR3, the full variable domain is EPEVTQTPSHQVTQMGQEVILRCVPISNHLYFYWYRQILGQKVEFLVSFYNNEISEKSEIFDDQFSVERPDGSNFTLKIRSTKLEDSAMYFCASWGVDQPQHFGDGTRLSIL.

J is TRBJ2-1 and V is TRBV6-6, with 7 bases that match TRBD1. Germline lookup yields CDR1 MNHNY and CDR2 SVGAGI (reference sequence). The CDR3 spans 15 residues. V was clipped by 5 bases and J by 6 bases; unmatched bases: 10. CDR3 amino acids: CASSRDLGQTNEQFF. Here the CDR3 DNA reads TGTGCCAGCAGTCGCGACCTGGGACAGACCAATGAGCAGTTCTTC.

V is TRBV18 and J is TRBJ1-1, with unresolved D. The CDR3 covers 17 residues. The germline gives CDR1 KGHSH, CDR2 LQKENI. V lost 3 bases to trimming and J lost 1 base, with 18 bases between them. Here the CDR3 reads CASSPVTSGKPNTEAFF. The CDR3 nucleotides are TGTGCCAGCTCACCGGTAACGTCGGGAAAACCGAACACTGAAGCTTTCTTT.

The chain has TRBV30 and TRBJ2-3; 13 bases agree with TRBD2. The CDR3 sequence is 16 residues long. The trim removed 0 bases at V and 5 bases at J, leaving 5 bases unmatched. In germline, CDR1 is GTSNPN, CDR2 SVGIG (reference sequence). DNA for the CDR3: TGTGCCTGGAGTGTTCGACTAGCGGGGGGTAGAGATACGCAGTATTTT. The encoded protein is CAWSVRLAGGRDTQYF.

The rearrangement links TRBV13 to TRBJ1-2, with a weak D call TRBD1 (6 bases). Deletions cut 3 bases from V and 8 bases from J, with 13 bases between. Germline V gene lookup returns CDR1 PRHDT and CDR2 FYEKMQ (reference sequence). This CDR3 is built from 13 residues. The CDR3 spells CASSFGGGGGYTF. DNA of the CDR3: TGTGCCAGCAGCTTTGGGGGAGGGGGAGGCTACACCTTC.

This clone was detected once. This chain connects TRBV9 to TRBJ2-5, with no clear D. CDR1 is SGDLS, CDR2 YYNGEE, per germline. With 0 bases removed from V and 5 bases from J, the gap between germline ends came to 11 bases. The CDR3 has 14 amino acids. CDR3 DNA sequence: TGTGCCAGCAGCGTAGAGCCCGTCGGGGAGACCCAGTACTTC. It translates to CASSVEPVGETQYF.

Here the CDR3 reads CASSSTGEKETQYF. The CDR3 DNA reads TGTGCCAGCAGCTCGACAGGGGAGAAAGAGACCCAGTACTTC. The chain recombines TRBV7-2 with TRBJ2-5; TRBD1 matches at 8 bases. The germline V gene encodes CDR1 SGHTA and CDR2 FQGNSA. The CDR3 runs to 14 residues. V dropped 4 bases and J dropped 3; count of bases not matched to a gene: 4.

This chain links TRBV2 with TRBJ2-4; tentatively, D is TRBD1 (5 bases). Germline V gene data show CDR1 as SNHLY and CDR2 as FYNNEI. This CDR3 spans 11 amino acids. CDR3 protein: CATQGFDIQYF. The CDR3 coding sequence is TGTGCTACGCAGGGTTTTGACATTCAGTACTTC.

The rearrangement links TRBV6-5 to TRBJ1-6; a weak D match, TRBD1 (6 bases). Trimming cost V 5 bases and J 8 bases, with 16 bases left between them. Germline V lookup: CDR1 MNHEY, CDR2 SVGAGI. The CDR3 loop spans 15 amino acids. Here the CDR3 DNA reads TGTGCCAGCAGTCTTACAGGGATACGGGATTCACCCCTCCACTTT. This codes for CASSLTGIRDSPLHF.

The V gene is TRBV5-1, the J gene TRBJ1-2, with unresolved D. Between the trimmed V and J ends, which lost 0 bases and 1 base, there was a span of 7 bases. The germline gives CDR1 SGHRS, CDR2 YFSETQ. CDR3 length: 14 residues. CDR3 sequence: CASSLVPVNYGYTF. The CDR3 DNA reads TGCGCCAGCAGCTTGGTCCCGGTTAACTATGGCTACACCTTC.

The gene calls are TRBV4-2 and TRBJ1-6; D unclear. The V gene lost 0 bases and the J gene lost 14 bases, with 14 bases spanning the gap. Germline-derived CDR1 and CDR2 are LGHNA and YNFKEQ. This CDR3 spans 14 amino acids. The DNA of the CDR3 is TGTGCCAGCAGCCAAGATGGACTTTCGGCTTCCCTCCACTTT. It translates to CASSQDGLSASLHF.

The genes are TRBV6-5 and TRBJ2-2, with 9 positions matching TRBD1. Trimming removed 5 bases from V and 3 bases from J; junction bases left unmatched: 4. The germline gives CDR1 MNHEY, CDR2 SVGAGI. There are 15 residues in the CDR3. The chain's CDR3 is CASSPWTGDTGELFF. The DNA of the CDR3 is TGTGCCAGCAGTCCCTGGACAGGGGACACCGGGGAGCTGTTTTTT.

V usage is TRBV9 and J usage is TRBJ2-5; D is possibly TRBD1 (6 bases). The V gene's germline CDR1 is SGDLS and CDR2 YYNGEE. This CDR3 is built from 16 residues. The V end was cut by 0 bases, the J end by 5 bases, with 17 bases between. CDR3 in DNA: TGTGCCAGCAGCGTAGAGGGCCAGGGGTTTGGGGAGACCCAGTACTTC. Its translation: CASSVEGQGFGETQYF.

The rearrangement joins TRBV2 to TRBJ1-4, with D possibly TRBD1 on 5 matching bases. The length of the CDR3 is 14 residues. V was clipped by 3 bases and J by 8 bases, with 13 bases between them. Germline loops: CDR1 SNHLY, CDR2 FYNNEI. CDR3 bases: TGTGCCAGCAGTGAGGGGCAGGCCCGCGAAAAACTGTTTTTT. It codes for CASSEGQAREKLFF.